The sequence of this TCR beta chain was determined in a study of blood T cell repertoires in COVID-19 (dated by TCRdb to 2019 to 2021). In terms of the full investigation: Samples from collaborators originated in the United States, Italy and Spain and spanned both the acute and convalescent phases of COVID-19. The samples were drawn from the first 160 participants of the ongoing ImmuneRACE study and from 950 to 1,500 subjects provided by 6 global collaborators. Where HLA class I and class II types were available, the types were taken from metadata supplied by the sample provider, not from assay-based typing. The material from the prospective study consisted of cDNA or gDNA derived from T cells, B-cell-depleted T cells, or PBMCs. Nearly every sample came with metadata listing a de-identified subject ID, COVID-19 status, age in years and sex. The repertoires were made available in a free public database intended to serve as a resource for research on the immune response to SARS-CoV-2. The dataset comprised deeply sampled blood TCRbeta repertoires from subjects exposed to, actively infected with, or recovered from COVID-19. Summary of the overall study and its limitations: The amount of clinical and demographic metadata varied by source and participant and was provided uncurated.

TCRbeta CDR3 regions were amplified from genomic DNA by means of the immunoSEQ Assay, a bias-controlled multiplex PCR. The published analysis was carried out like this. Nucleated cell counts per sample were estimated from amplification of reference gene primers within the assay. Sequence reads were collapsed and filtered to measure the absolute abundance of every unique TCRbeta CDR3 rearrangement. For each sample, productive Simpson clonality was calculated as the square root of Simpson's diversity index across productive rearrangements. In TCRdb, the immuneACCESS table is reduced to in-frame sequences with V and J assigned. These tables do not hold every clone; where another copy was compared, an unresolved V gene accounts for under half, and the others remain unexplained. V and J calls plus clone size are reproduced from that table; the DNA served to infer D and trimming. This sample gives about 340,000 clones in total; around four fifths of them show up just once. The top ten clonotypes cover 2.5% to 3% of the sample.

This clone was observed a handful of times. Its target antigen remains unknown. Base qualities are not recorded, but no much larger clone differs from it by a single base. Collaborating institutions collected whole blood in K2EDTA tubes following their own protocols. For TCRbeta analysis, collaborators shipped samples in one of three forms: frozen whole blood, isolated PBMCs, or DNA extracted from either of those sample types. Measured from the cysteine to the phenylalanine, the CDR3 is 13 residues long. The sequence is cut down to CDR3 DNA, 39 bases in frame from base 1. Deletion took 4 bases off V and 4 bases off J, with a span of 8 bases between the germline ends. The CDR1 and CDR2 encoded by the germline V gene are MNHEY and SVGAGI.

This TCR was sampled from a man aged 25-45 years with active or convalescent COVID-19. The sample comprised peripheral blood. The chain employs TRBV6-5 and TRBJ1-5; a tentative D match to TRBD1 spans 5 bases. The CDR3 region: CASSWGSNQPQHF. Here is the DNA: TGTGCCAGCAGTTGGGGCAGTAATCAGCCCCAGCATTTT.